This TCR beta chain was found in a study of low-dose radiotherapy and immunotherapy resistance in tumors. Across the study: The study gave Cohort 2 1 Gy per fraction every two weeks, totaling 13 Gy over 26 weeks.

The CDR3 has 14 amino acids. Deletions cut 5 bases from V and 3 bases from J, with 11 bases between. Time point defined: after trial treatment. Treatment denoted: LDRT plus nivolumab, ipilimumab, low-dose cyclophosphamide and aspirin (RACIN trial). Treatment of the donors consisted of nivolumab and ipilimumab (plus aspirin, low-dose cyclophosphamide and low-dose radiotherapy). The PCR that amplified TCRs ran for 20 to 25 cycles, relying on a constant-region primer and a V-primer adapter. MiXCR was run by TCRdb on the reads, yielding one entry per CDR3 protein. The sample has 50,000 or so distinct CDR3 sequences; roughly a third are singletons.

The J gene is TRBJ2-1, the V gene TRBV12-3 or TRBV12-4; D assignment may be TRBD1 or TRBD2 (5 bases each). This receptor was identified in a male donor with rectosigmoid adenocarcinoma. This specimen consisted of PBMCs, obtained after low-dose radiotherapy plus immunotherapy. This CDR3 is CASSGRGGYNEQFF. The CDR3 nucleotides read TGTGCCAGCAGTGGCCGGGGCGGCTACAATGAGCAGTTCTTC.